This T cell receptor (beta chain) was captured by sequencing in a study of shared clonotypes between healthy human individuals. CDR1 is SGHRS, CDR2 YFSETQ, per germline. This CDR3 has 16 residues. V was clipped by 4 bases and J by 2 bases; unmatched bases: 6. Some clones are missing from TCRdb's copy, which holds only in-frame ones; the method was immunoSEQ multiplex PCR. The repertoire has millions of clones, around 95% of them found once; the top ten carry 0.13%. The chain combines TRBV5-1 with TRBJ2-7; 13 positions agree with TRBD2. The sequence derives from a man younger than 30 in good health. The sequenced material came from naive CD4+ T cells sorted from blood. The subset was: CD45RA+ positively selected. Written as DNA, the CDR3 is TGCGCCAGCAGCATTTCGGGACTAGCGGGAACCTACGAGCAGTACTTC. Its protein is CASSISGLAGTYEQYF. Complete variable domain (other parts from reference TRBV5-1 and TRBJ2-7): KAGVTQTPRYLIKTRGQQVTLSCSPISGHRSVSWYQQTPGQGLQFLFEYFSETQRNKGNFPGRFSGRQFSNSRSEMNVSTLELGDSALYLCASSISGLAGTYEQYFGPGTRLTVT.